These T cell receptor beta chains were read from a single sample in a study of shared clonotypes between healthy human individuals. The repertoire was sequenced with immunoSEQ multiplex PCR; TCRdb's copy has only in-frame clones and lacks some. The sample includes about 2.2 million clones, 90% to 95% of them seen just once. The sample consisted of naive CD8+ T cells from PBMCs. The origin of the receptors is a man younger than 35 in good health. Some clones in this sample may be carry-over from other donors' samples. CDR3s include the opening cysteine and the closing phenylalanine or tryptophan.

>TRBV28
CASSVGQGYRTEAFF
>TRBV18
CASSPIFRDPRPGQETQYF
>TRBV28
CASSPSYEQFF
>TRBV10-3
CAISERGRGEDWTSGRRVETQYF
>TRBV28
CASSLSYGYTF
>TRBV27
CASSPRTGNNEQYF
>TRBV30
CAWSVHAAVDQPQHF
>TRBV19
CASSTTETDTQYF
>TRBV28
CASSFYSGETQYF
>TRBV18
CASSPPHSGGLGEQYF
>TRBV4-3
CASSQGTALSGNTIYF
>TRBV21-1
CASSTPRYRGAKNIQYF
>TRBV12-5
CASGLYGVHTEAFF
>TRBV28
CASTRLAGENTGELFF
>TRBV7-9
CASSFVGRHEQFF
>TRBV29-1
CSVERFKGEGQPDTQYF
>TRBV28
CASRAPGDFYGYTF
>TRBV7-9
CASSSPVEGSTDTQYF
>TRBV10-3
CAISEEVAGVGGELFF
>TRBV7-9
CASSLDPPWEKLFF
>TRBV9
CASSDRPGLVETQYF
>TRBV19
CASSPSGYSYEQYF
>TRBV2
CASSDLEKLFF
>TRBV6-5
CASSYKREGPGELFF
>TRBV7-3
CASSDLPGQGYEQYF
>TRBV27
CASSDRISPLHF
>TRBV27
CASSLGAATGNEQFF
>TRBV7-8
CASSLGPSGSTDTQYF
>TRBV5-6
CASSLGTPLYGYTF
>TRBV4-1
CASSQDLEGYNEQFF
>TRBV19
CASSLILAGGSSYNEQFF
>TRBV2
CATLGVDTGQRPYEQYF
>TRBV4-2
CASSPSGTEQFF
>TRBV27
CASSLGGRLSTDTQYF
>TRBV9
CASSVGQTNYGYTF
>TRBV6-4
CASRGQGAYGYTF
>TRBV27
CASSPGLAGGSETQYF
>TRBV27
CASSLGVSGTDTQYF
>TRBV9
CASSVRGESSYQETQYF
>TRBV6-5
CASSQQILMNTEAFF
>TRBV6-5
CASSQRTGGRGGYTF
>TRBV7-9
CASRKPSMAVDNEQFF
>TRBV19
CASSPHREIADTQYF
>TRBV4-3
CASSQGAFEMGQFF
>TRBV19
CASSPQGVTDTQYF
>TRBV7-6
CASSSWDGPYGYTF
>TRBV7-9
CASSPTLTSYNEQFF
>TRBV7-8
CASSAKQGGGRGNTEAFF
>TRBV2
CASPPGGRPETQYF
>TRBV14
CASSQLETGDRTEAFF
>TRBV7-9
CASSSHNNEQFF
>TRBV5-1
CASSLHTTGPSLEQYF
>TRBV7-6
CASSSTDTQYF
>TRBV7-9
CASSPRGGPLYNEQFF
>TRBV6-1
CASTIVGRAGYEQYF